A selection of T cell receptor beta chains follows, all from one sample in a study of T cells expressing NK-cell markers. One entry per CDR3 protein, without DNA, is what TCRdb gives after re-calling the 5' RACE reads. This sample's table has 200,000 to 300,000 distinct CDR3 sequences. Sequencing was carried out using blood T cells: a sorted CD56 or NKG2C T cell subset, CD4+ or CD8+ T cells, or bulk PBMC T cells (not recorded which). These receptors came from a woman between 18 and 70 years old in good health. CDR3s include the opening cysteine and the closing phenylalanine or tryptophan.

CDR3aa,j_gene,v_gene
CASSWAGDGETQYF,TRBJ2-5,TRBV12-3/TRBV12-4
CAISEGVHEKLFF,TRBJ1-4,TRBV10-3
CASSLGDYLAKNIQYF,TRBJ2-4,TRBV11-2
CASTGQMTDTQYF,TRBJ2-3,TRBV6-6
CASSLRGGLTYNEQFF,TRBJ2-1,TRBV27
CASIAGVDYNEQFF,TRBJ2-1,TRBV2
CSVANPSMSEQYF,TRBJ2-7,TRBV29-1
CASSRGRALNTEAFF,TRBJ1-1,TRBV12-3/TRBV12-4
CASSHASAGANVLTF,TRBJ2-6,TRBV3-1
CAWSVLAEQYF,TRBJ2-7,TRBV30
CSAGQGQETQYF,TRBJ2-5,TRBV29-1
CASSTGTGISPLHF,TRBJ1-6,TRBV12-3/TRBV12-4
CASSSTRADTQYF,TRBJ2-3,TRBV5-1
CASSGGFTQYF,TRBJ2-3,TRBV11-2
CASSLGGVYGYTF,TRBJ1-2,TRBV11-2
CASSLNRQPTKTQYF,TRBJ2-5,TRBV4-3
CASSPAFRDSPLHF,TRBJ1-6,TRBV7-8
CASSSNRGISGEQFF,TRBJ2-1,TRBV6-2/TRBV6-3
CASSELGAAANYGYTF,TRBJ1-2,TRBV25-1
CASSEWSVGTSPFF,TRBJ2-1,TRBV6-1
CASSLGQGAGGQPQHF,TRBJ1-5,TRBV7-9
CASPWPAGGNNEQFF,TRBJ2-1,TRBV9
CATGAGGTDTQYF,TRBJ2-3,TRBV24-1
CASSIGVANTGELFF,TRBJ2-2,TRBV19
CASSQSWGGNHHTDTQYF,TRBJ2-3,TRBV18
CASSPTQGYSYEQYF,TRBJ2-7,TRBV18
CASTDPRGGTKNIQYF,TRBJ2-4,TRBV6-2/TRBV6-3
CASSPRAYNEQFF,TRBJ2-1,TRBV12-3/TRBV12-4
CSASGTSGRGGAEQFF,TRBJ2-1,TRBV20-1
CASSRQSNEQFF,TRBJ2-1,TRBV12-3/TRBV12-4
CASSPGESRWTEAFF,TRBJ1-1,TRBV11-2
CSALPGRGVGDTQYF,TRBJ2-3,TRBV20-1
CASSHGGDSYNEQFF,TRBJ2-1,TRBV6-2/TRBV6-3
CASRGFRGTNEKLFF,TRBJ1-4,TRBV28
CASSPRTGRKNTEAFF,TRBJ1-1,TRBV5-1
CASSFTSNSYEQYF,TRBJ2-7,TRBV7-2
CATYGGRSPTDTQYF,TRBJ2-3,TRBV19
CASSSRLADTQYF,TRBJ2-3,TRBV7-2
CASSNGQGAYGYTF,TRBJ1-2,TRBV6-2/TRBV6-3
CASSLNGPTSGASSYNEQFF,TRBJ2-1,TRBV7-3
CASSVGTAIQETQYF,TRBJ2-5,TRBV28